This T cell receptor (beta chain) was recovered during a study of blood T cells in healthy people across ages. PCR was performed a second time for about 6 to 12 cycles using a sample-barcoded 5' primer and a J-beta primer mix. TCRdb fed the 5' RACE reads into MiXCR, producing one record per CDR3 protein. The sample has approximately 820,000 distinct CDR3 sequences; roughly 44% are singletons. The ends were cut back, 7 bases at V and 2 bases at J, with 12 bases in the middle. The CDR3 has 12 residues. CDR1 and CDR2 from the germline V gene are DFQATT and SNEGSKA (reference sequence). This rearrangement joins TRBV20-1 to TRBJ2-7; D is possibly TRBD1 (6 bases). The TCR sequence derives from a man in his 60s in good health. Sample: blood. CDR3 nucleotides: TGCAGTGGGAAGGGACAAACCTACGAGCAGTACTTC. The encoded protein is CSGKGQTYEQYF.